This record covers a single T cell receptor (beta chain). This CDR3 is also generated by other DNA sequences in the sample. The table came from immunoSEQ multiplex PCR; TCRdb's copy has only in-frame clones and leaves some out. The sample has under 150,000 clones; around 71% are singletons. V lost 0 bases, J lost 5 bases, and 7 bases lay in between. Germline loops: CDR1 MNHEY, CDR2 SVGAGI. The CDR3 runs 13 residues. These data originate in a study of shared clonotypes between healthy human individuals. The V call is TRBV6-5, the J call TRBJ1-1; unclear D gene. The source is a woman aged 30 to 39 in good health. Sequencing was carried out using memory CD8+ T cells sorted from blood. The subset here: CD45RO+ cells pooled with CCR7-negative TemRA cells. CDR3 nucleotide sequence: TGTGCCAGCAGTTACTCGGAAGTTACTGAAGCTTTCTTT. Translated, it gives CASSYSEVTEAFF.